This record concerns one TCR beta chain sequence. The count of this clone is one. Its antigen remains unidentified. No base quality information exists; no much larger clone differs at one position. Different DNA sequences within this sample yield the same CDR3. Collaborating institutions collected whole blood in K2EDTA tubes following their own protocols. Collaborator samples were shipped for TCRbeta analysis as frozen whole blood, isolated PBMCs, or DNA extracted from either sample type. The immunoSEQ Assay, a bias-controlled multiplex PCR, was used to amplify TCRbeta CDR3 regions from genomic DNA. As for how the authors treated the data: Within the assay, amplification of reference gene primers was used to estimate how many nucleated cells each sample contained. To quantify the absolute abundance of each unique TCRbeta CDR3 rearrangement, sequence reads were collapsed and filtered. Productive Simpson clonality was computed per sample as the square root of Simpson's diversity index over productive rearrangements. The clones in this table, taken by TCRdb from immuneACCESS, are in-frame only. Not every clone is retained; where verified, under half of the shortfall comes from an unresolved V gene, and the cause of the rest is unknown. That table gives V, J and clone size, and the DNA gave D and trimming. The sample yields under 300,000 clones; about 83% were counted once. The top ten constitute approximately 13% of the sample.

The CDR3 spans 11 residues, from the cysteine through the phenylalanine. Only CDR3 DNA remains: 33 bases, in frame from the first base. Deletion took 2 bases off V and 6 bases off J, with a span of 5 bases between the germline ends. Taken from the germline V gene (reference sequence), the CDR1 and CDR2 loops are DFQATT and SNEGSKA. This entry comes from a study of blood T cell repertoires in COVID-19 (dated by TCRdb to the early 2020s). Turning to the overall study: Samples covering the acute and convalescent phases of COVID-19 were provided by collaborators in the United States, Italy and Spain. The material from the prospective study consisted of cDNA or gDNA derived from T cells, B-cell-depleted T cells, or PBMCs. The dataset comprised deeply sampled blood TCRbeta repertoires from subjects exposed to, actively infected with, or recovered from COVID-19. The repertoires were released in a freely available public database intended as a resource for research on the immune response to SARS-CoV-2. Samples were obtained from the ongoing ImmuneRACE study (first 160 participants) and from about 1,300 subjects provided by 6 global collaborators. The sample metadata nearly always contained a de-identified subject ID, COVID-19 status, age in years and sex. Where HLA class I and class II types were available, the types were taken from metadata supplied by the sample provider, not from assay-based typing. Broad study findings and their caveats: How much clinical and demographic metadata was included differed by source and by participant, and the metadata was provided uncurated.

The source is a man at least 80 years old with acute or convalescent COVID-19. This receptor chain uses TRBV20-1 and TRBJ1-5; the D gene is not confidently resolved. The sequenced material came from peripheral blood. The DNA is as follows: TGCAGTGCTAGACGGGGTCAGCCCCAGCATTTT. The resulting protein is CSARRGQPQHF.